The source of this T cell receptor beta chain is a study of Tregs in tolerant kidney transplant recipients. With regard to this clone: The antigen remains undetermined. The sequence runs out 3 residues before the end of the CDR3; the remainder is reconstructed from the germline J gene.

Unstimulated Tregs (CD4+CD25+CD127-) and CD4+CD25- non-Tregs were sorted from PBMCs. Notes on the study in general: No direct test of biological reproducibility was done here. Few patients were studied, so findings need validation in larger groups. Changing PCR primers prevented nucleotide comparison between some patients' samples.

The ends were cut back, 2 bases at V and 4 bases at J, with 10 bases in the middle. Per germline, CDR1 WSHSY and CDR2 SAAADI. The CDR3 consists of 14 residues. Produced via immunoSEQ multiplex PCR; TCRdb's table is partial and in-frame only. The sample holds roughly 50,000 clones. The sequenced sample was CD4+ T cells from blood, obtained before the transplant. This TCR derives from a human donor who received a combined kidney and bone marrow transplant. The chain couples TRBV10-2 to TRBJ2-3; TRBD2 might be the D (5 bases). The sequenced part of the CDR3 DNA is TGCGCCAGCAGTGAGACTAGTAAAGCAGATACG. Its protein is CASSETSKADT. In full, the CDR3 reads CASSETSKADTQYF.